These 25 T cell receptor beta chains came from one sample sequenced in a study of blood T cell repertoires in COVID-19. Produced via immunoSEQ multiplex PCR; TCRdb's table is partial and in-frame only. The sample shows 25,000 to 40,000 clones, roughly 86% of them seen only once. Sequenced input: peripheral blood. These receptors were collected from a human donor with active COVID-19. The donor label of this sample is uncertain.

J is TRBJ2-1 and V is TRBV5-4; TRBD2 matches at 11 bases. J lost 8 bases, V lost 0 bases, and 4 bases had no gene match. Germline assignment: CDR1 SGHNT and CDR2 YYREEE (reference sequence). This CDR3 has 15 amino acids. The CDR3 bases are TGTGCCAGCAGCTTGGGCCTAGCGGGGGGAGATGAGCAGTTCTTC. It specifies CASSLGLAGGDEQFF.

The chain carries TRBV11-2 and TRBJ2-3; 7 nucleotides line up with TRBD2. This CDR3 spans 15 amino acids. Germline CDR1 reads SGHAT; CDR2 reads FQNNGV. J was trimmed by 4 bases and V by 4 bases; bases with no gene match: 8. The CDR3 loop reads CASSSLWAGADTQYF. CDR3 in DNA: TGTGCCAGCAGCTCCCTCTGGGCGGGGGCAGATACGCAGTATTTT.

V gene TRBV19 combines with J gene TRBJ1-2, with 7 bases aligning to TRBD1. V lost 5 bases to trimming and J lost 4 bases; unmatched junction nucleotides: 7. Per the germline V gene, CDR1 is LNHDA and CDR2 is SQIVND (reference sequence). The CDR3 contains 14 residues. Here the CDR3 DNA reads TGTGCCAGTAGTCCGCCTACAGGGGTCTATGGCTACACCTTC. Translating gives CASSPPTGVYGYTF.

The CDR3 reads CASSLGHGELFF. CDR3 nucleotide sequence: TGTGCCAGCAGCTTAGGGCACGGGGAGCTGTTTTTT. The rearrangement joins TRBV11-3 to TRBJ2-2; D call uncertain. CDR3 length: 12 amino acids. The ends were cut back, 1 base at V and 7 bases at J, with 4 bases in the middle. The germline V gene has CDR1 SGHNT and CDR2 YENEEA. Based on the CDR3 plus reference TRBV11-3 and TRBJ2-2, the full variable domain is EAGVVQSPRYKIIEKKQPVAFWCNPISGHNTLYWYLQNLGQGPELLIRYENEEAVDDSQLPKDRFSAERLKGVDSTLKIQPAELGDSAVYLCASSLGHGELFFGEGSRLTVL.

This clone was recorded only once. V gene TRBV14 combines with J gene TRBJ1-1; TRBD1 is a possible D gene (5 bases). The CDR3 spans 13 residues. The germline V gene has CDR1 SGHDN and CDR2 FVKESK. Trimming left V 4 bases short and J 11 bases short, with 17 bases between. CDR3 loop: CASSRTSGVWAFF. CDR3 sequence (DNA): TGTGCCAGCAGCCGGACTTCGGGGGTGTGGGCTTTCTTT.

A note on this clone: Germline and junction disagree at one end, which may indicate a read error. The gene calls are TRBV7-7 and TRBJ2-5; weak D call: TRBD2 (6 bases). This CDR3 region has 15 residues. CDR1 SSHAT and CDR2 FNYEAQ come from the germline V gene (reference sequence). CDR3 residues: CASSPDAGGQETQYF. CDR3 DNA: TGTGCTAGCAGCCCGGACGCCGGGGGACAAGAGACCCAGTACTTC. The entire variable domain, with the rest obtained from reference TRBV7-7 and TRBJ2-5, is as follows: GAGVSQSPRYKVTKRGQDVTLRCDPISSHATLYWYQQALGQGPEFLTYFNYEAQPDKSGLPSDRFSAERPEGSISTLTIQRTEQRDSAMYRCASSPDAGGQETQYFGPGTRLLVL.

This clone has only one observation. Here the CDR3 reads CASSRDVNYEQYF. The CDR3 DNA reads TGTGCCAGCAGTCGAGATGTAAACTACGAGCAGTACTTC. V and J are TRBV6-5 and TRBJ2-7, with D hard to call. The V gene lost 5 bases and the J gene lost 3 bases, with 11 bases spanning the gap. The germline V gene has CDR1 MNHEY and CDR2 SVGAGI. The CDR3 is made up of 13 amino acids.

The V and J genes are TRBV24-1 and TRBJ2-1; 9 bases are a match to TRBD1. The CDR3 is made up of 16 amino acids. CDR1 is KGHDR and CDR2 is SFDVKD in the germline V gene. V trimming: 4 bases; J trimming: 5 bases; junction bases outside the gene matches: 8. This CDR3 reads CATSERGQGLHNEQFF. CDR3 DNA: TGTGCCACCAGTGAGCGGGGACAGGGATTACACAATGAGCAGTTCTTC.

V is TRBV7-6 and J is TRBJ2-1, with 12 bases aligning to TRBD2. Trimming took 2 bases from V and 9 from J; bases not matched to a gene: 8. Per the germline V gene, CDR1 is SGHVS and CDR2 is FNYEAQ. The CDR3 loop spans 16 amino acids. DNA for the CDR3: TGTGCCAGCAGCTTATCCCCCGCTAGCGGGGGGGTTGAGCAGTTCTTC. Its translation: CASSLSPASGGVEQFF.

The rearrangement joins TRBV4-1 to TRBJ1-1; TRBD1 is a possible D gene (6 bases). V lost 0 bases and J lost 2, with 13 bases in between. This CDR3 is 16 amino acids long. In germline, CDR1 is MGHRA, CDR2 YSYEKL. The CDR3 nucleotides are TGCGCCAGCAGCCAAGATCGTGGGGACATAAACACTGAAGCTTTCTTT. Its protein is CASSQDRGDINTEAFF.

CDR3 amino acids: CASSISILASYGYTF. DNA of the CDR3: TGTGCCAGCAGCATCTCGATATTAGCCTCCTATGGCTACACCTTC. The chain employs TRBV5-5 and TRBJ1-2, with no clear D. This CDR3 comprises 15 residues. Germline loops: CDR1 SGHKS, CDR2 YYEKEE (reference sequence). Trimming removed 4 bases at V and 4 bases at J, with 17 bases between.

CDR3 protein: CASSQKARYGYTF. CDR3 DNA sequence: TGTGCCAGCAGCCAGAAAGCTCGATATGGCTACACCTTC. The chain is built from TRBV14 and TRBJ1-2; D unresolved. Germline values: CDR1 SGHDN, CDR2 FVKESK. Deletions cut 3 bases from V and 5 bases from J, with 10 bases between. The CDR3 sequence is 13 residues long.

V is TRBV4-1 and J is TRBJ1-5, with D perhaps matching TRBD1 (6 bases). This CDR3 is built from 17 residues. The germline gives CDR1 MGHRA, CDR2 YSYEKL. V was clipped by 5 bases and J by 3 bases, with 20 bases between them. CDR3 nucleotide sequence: TGCGCCAGCAGCGAAAGACACTTCCGGGACAACAATCAGCCCCAGCATTTT. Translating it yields CASSERHFRDNNQPQHF.

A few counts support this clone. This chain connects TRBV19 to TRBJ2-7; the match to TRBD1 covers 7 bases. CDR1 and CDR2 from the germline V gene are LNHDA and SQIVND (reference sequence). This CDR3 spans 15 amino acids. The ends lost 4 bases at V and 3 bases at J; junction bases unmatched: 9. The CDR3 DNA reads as TGTGCCAGTAGTAAAGGGGGCTGGGACCTCTACGAGCAGTACTTC. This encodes CASSKGGWDLYEQYF.

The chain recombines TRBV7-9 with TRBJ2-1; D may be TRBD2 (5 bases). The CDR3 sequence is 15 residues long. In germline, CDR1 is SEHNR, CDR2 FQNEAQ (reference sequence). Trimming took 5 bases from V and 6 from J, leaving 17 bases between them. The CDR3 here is CASSRALRGLNEQFF. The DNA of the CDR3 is TGTGCCAGCAGCCGAGCCCTCCGCGGGCTCAATGAGCAGTTCTTC.

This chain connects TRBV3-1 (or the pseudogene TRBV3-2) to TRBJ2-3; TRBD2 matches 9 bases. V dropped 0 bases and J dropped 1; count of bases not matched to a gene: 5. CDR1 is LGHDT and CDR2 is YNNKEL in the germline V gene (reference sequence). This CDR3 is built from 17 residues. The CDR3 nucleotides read TGTGCCAGCAGCCAAGATTGGAGGACTAGCGGCACAGATACGCAGTATTTT. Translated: CASSQDWRTSGTDTQYF.

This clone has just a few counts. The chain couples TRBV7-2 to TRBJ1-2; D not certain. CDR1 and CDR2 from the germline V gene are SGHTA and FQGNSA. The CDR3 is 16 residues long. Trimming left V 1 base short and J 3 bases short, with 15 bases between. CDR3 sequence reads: CASSLVYMAGDYGYTF. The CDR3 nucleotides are TGTGCCAGCAGCTTAGTTTATATGGCGGGAGACTATGGCTACACCTTC.

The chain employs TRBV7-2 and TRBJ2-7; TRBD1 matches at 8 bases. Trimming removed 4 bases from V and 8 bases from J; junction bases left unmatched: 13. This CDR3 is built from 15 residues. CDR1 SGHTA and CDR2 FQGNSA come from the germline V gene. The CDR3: CASSSQGVGRFKQYF. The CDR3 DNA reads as TGTGCCAGCAGCTCACAGGGGGTGGGTAGGTTCAAGCAGTACTTC.

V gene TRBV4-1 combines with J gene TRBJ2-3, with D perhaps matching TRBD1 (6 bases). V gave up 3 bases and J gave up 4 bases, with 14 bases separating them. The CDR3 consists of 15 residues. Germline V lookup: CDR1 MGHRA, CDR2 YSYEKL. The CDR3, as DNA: TGCGCCAGCAGCCACACACTCAGGGGCGCAGATACGCAGTATTTT. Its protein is CASSHTLRGADTQYF.

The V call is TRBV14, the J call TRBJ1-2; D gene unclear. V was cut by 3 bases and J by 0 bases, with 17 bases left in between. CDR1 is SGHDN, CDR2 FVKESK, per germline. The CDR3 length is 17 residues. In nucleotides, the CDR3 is TGTGCCAGCAGCCATACGTTAGCGCACAGCTCTAACTATGGCTACACCTTC. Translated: CASSHTLAHSSNYGYTF.

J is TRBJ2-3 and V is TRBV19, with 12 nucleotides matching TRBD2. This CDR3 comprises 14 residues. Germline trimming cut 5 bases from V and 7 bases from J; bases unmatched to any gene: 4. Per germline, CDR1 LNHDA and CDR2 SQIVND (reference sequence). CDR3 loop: CASSPSGGGYTQYF. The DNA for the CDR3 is TGTGCCAGTAGTCCTAGCGGGGGGGGCTATACGCAGTATTTT.

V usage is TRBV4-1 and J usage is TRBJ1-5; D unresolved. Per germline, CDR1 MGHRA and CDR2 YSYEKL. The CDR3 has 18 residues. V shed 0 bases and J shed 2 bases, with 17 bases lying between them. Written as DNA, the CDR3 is TGCGCCAGCAGCCAAGATTCAACGTGGGGAGGAGGCAATCAGCCCCAGCATTTT. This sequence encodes CASSQDSTWGGGNQPQHF.

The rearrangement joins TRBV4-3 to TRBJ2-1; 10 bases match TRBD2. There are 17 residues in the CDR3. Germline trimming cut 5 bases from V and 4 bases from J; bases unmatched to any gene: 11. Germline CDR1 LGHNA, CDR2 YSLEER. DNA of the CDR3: TGCGCCAGCAGCACCACTCATAGCGGGGGGCGTTACAATGAGCAGTTCTTC. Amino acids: CASSTTHSGGRYNEQFF.

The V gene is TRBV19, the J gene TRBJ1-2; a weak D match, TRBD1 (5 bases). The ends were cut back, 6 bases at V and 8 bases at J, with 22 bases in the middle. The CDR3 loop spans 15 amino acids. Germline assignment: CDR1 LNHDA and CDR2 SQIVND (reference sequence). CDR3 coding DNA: TGTGCCAGTAGCCTGGAGATTTCAGGGTTAAGGGGCTACACCTTC. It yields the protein CASSLEISGLRGYTF.

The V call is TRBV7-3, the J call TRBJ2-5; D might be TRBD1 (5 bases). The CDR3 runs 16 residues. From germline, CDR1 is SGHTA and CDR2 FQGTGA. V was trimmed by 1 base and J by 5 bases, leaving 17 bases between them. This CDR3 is CASSLNNPGIAETQYF. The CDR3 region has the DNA TGTGCCAGCAGCTTAAATAACCCAGGGATTGCGGAGACCCAGTACTTC.